The T cell receptor beta chain described here comes from a study of CXCR3-negative and CXCR3-positive naive CD8 T cells. General study points: In naive cells, CXCR3-negative and CXCR3-positive subsets had similar TRBV-TRBJ usage; memory cells differed.

Naive CD8+ T cells carried a CD45RO-CCR7+CD27+CD95- phenotype. A note on this clonotype: Its antigen is still unknown.

TRB cDNA was prepared as libraries by UMI-labeled 5' RACE. TCRdb processed the 5' RACE reads again and assigns one entry to each CDR3 protein, with no DNA. The repertoire table contains about 130,000 distinct CDR3 sequences. This clonotype was obtained from a human donor in good health. Some clones in this sample may be carry-over from other donors' samples. Sequencing was performed on naive CXCR3- CD8+ T cells from blood. Subset described: CD45RO-CCR7+CD27+CD95- naive CD8+ T cells lacking CXCR3 (TNR3-).

CDR3: CASTTAYRGYTPYEQYF. This chain joins TRBV7-3 and TRBJ2-7; checking the TCRdb D call of TRBD1 is not possible without DNA. The CDR3 contains 17 residues. The germline V gene has CDR1 SGHTA and CDR2 FQGTGA.